The sequence of this TCR beta chain was determined in a study of pediatric ulcerative colitis. Study results and limitations: Blood-derived T cells may be present in rectal pinch biopsies. Two rectal clonotypes were found only in ulcerative colitis patients, all of them. Two patients had blood samples with substantially reduced template counts.

CDR1 is SGDLS and CDR2 is YYNGEE in the germline V gene. Deletions cut 3 bases from V and 1 base from J, with 6 bases between. The CDR3 length is 13 residues. During colonoscopy, one to two rectal pinch biopsies were collected. This clone has just one count. Its target is not known. The assay was run at survey level. Data came from immunoSEQ multiplex PCR; TCRdb stores just in-frame clones and leaves some out. The table has tens of thousands of clones, 78% seen once. Input material: gut tissue. The chain joins TRBV9 to TRBJ2-3; D not certain. The source is a girl aged 10 to 17 with moderate ulcerative colitis. The CDR3 here is CASSGAGTDTQYF. Written as DNA, the CDR3 is TGTGCCAGCAGCGGTGCCGGCACAGATACGCAGTATTTT.